The next 12 T cell receptor beta chains were all read from a single sample in a study of OX40 agonist ivuxolimab in advanced cancers. The repertoire was sequenced with immunoSEQ multiplex PCR; TCRdb's copy has only in-frame clones and lacks some. Of over 70,000 clones in the sample, roughly 91% are singletons; the top ten hold 13% to 15%. Specimen: CD4+ or CD8+ T cells sorted from blood, collected in a trial of the OX40 agonist ivuxolimab. The receptors here all came from an adult with an advanced solid tumor such as melanoma, head and neck, liver or kidney cancer.

The V and J genes are TRBV19 and TRBJ1-1, with TRBD1 matching over 8 bases. CDR1 LNHDA and CDR2 SQIVND come from the germline V gene (reference sequence). The CDR3 has 17 residues. V lost 4 bases to trimming and J lost 5 bases; unmatched junction nucleotides: 15. The CDR3 DNA reads TGTGCCAGTAGTACCTTAGCAGGGGGCGCAAGGTGGACTGAAGCTTTCTTT. It specifies CASSTLAGGARWTEAFF.

The CDR3 region has the DNA TGTGCCAGCAGCCCCGGGACTAGAGGGGACAATGAGCAGTTCTTC. Translated: CASSPGTRGDNEQFF. This chain links TRBV4-2 with TRBJ2-1, with TRBD2 identical over 8 bases. Germline lookup yields CDR1 LGHNA and CDR2 YNFKEQ. The ends lost 4 bases at V and 5 bases at J; junction bases unmatched: 7. CDR3 length: 15 residues.

The rearrangement links TRBV7-9 to TRBJ2-5, with 14 bases matching TRBD2. CDR1 is SEHNR and CDR2 is FQNEAQ in the germline V gene (reference sequence). This CDR3 is 17 amino acids long. The trim removed 3 bases at V and 5 bases at J, leaving 8 bases unmatched. CDR3 sequence reads: CASSFLTSGGAGETQYF. In DNA, the CDR3 is TGTGCCAGCAGCTTCCTGACTAGCGGGGGGGCTGGTGAGACCCAGTACTTC.

V is TRBV5-4 and J is TRBJ2-3; 11 bases agree with TRBD2. This CDR3 is 17 amino acids long. From germline, CDR1 is SGHNT and CDR2 YYREEE (reference sequence). J gave up 4 bases and V 3 bases, and 10 bases lay outside the gene matches. CDR3 sequence reads: CASSSIPTSGGSDTQYF. Here the CDR3 DNA reads TGTGCCAGCAGCTCCATACCTACTAGCGGGGGTTCAGATACGCAGTATTTT.

The J gene is TRBJ2-3, the V gene TRBV5-6; D tentatively reads TRBD1 or TRBD2 (5 bases each). The germline gives CDR1 SGHDT, CDR2 YYEEEE. With 4 bases removed from V and 5 bases from J, the gap between germline ends came to 20 bases. This CDR3 contains 16 residues. The CDR3 DNA reads TGTGCCAGCAGCCCCGTAGAGGGGTCATGGGTAGATACGCAGTATTTT. It yields the protein CASSPVEGSWVDTQYF.

The genes are TRBV28 and TRBJ2-5; 10 bases are a match to TRBD1. The CDR3 is 18 amino acids. From germline, CDR1 is MDHEN and CDR2 SYDVKM. The V and J ends lost 4 bases and 1 base, in that order; junction bases with no gene match: 12. The CDR3 loop is CASSSLPPGTGVQETQYF. CDR3 in DNA: TGTGCCAGCAGTTCCCTACCTCCCGGGACAGGGGTCCAAGAGACCCAGTACTTC.

The chain joins TRBV10-3 to TRBJ2-1; 7 bases fit TRBD2. J gave up 4 bases and V 6 bases, and 6 bases lay outside the gene matches. The CDR3 is 14 residues long. Germline V CDR1 and CDR2: ENHRY, SYGVKD. CDR3 in amino acids: CAIRSTGGYNEQFF. CDR3 nucleotide sequence: TGTGCCATCAGGTCAACGGGAGGTTACAATGAGCAGTTCTTC.

This clone has only a few counts. This chain links TRBV27 with TRBJ1-2, with unresolved D. Germline V lookup: CDR1 MNHEY, CDR2 SMNVEV (reference sequence). The CDR3 contains 10 residues. V was clipped by 10 bases and J by 3 bases, with 6 bases between them. Here the CDR3 reads CATRYYGYTF. The DNA for the CDR3 is TGTGCCACCCGTTACTATGGCTACACCTTC.

The chain links TRBV25-1 to TRBJ1-5; D unresolved. V lost 3 bases, J lost 2 bases, and 8 bases lay in between. The germline V gene has CDR1 MGHDK and CDR2 SYGVNS. This CDR3 region has 14 residues. CDR3 protein: CASSEIGGNQPQHF. CDR3 bases: TGTGCCAGCAGTGAGATAGGAGGCAATCAGCCCCAGCATTTT.

The rearrangement joins TRBV27 to TRBJ2-7, with D perhaps matching TRBD1 (5 bases). V was pared by 4 bases and J by 7 bases, with 20 bases between. Germline CDR1 is MNHEY and CDR2 is SMNVEV (reference sequence). The CDR3 consists of 15 residues. Here the CDR3 reads CASSSGYRSDLEQYF. The CDR3 nucleotides read TGTGCCAGCAGTTCCGGGTACAGGTCAGACTTGGAGCAGTACTTC.

The rearrangement links TRBV25-1 to TRBJ2-1, with D possibly TRBD2 on 5 matching bases. This CDR3 comprises 16 residues. V was shortened by 4 bases and J by 4 bases, with 17 bases between the two germline ends. Germline V lookup: CDR1 MGHDK, CDR2 SYGVNS. The CDR3 bases are TGTGCCAGCAGTGGTGGAGGACGGAGACTTTACAATGAGCAGTTCTTC. Protein: CASSGGGRRLYNEQFF.

This chain links TRBV4-3 with TRBJ2-7; 7 bases align to TRBD2. Germline loops: CDR1 LGHNA, CDR2 YSLEER. The CDR3 loop spans 14 amino acids. After removal of 4 bases from V and 2 bases from J, the junction contained 5 bases not matched to a gene. CDR3: CASSPLAGAYEQYF. Written as DNA, the CDR3 is TGCGCCAGCAGCCCGTTGGCGGGGGCCTACGAGCAGTACTTC.